What follows describes a single T cell receptor (beta chain). This sample stems from a study of blood T cell repertoires in COVID-19. In the study overall: Nucleic acid was either cDNA or gDNA, and it came from T cells, B-cell-depleted T cells, or PBMCs.

V gave up 4 bases and J gave up 5 bases, with 12 bases separating them. In germline, CDR1 is SGHDT, CDR2 YYEEEE. This CDR3 region has 13 residues. As handled by the study authors: Quantification of nucleated cells was approximated via reference gene primer amplification. Produced via immunoSEQ multiplex PCR; TCRdb's table is partial and in-frame only. V and J calls and clone size are copied from that table; D and trimming were computed from the DNA. The table has 160,000 or so clones, approximately 85% seen once. The chain carries TRBV5-6 and TRBJ2-5; no reliable D call. The source material was peripheral blood. This TCR came from a woman between 45 and 60 years old with COVID-19, enrolled during active disease. CDR3 bases: TGTGCCAGCAGCAAGATTACGAGCGAGACCCAGTACTTC. Protein sequence: CASSKITSETQYF. Variable domain in full (rest from reference TRBV5-6 and TRBJ2-5): DAGVTQSPTHLIKTRGQQVTLRCSPKSGHDTVSWYQQALGQGPQFIFQYYEEEERQRGNFPDRFSGHQFPNYSSELNVNALLLGDSALYLCASSKITSETQYFGPGTRLLVL.